This TCR beta chain was obtained from a study of low-dose radiotherapy and immunotherapy resistance in tumors. This clonotype was detected many times. Documented time point: before trial treatment. Germline CDR1 DFQATT, CDR2 SNEGSKA (reference sequence). This CDR3 spans 17 amino acids. Trimming took 3 bases from V and 5 from J; bases not matched to a gene: 18. Covering alpha and beta chains, TRAV- and TRBV-specific primers were used for the first-strand cDNA. The PCR that amplified TCRs ran for around 22 cycles, relying on a constant-region primer and a V-primer adapter. MiXCR, run by TCRdb on the reads, gives a single entry per CDR3 protein. The table records 30,000 to 50,000 distinct CDR3 sequences, about 28% of them present only once.

This specimen consisted of PBMCs, obtained before treatment. The V gene is TRBV20-1, the J gene TRBJ2-7, with 8 bases matching TRBD1. The receptor was derived from a male donor with gallbladder cancer. The CDR3 nucleotides are TGCAGTGCTAGGCATGCCGGAACTGGACAGGGATTCGACGAGCAGTACTTC. It yields the protein CSARHAGTGQGFDEQYF.